This T cell receptor beta chain was recorded in a study of cytomegalovirus exposure and HLA in healthy donors. General observations from the study: A later analysis showed that HLA-associated TCR beta chains had undergone more clonal expansion than equally common others. Generally TCR sequences proved uncommon, though certain public TCRs appeared in numerous donors. Reports indicate that TCR beta sequences accurately predicted the HLA-A and HLA-B alleles of most subjects.

Regarding this clone: The antigen is not known.

Germline V gene lookup returns CDR1 KGHSH and CDR2 LQKENI. This CDR3 has 16 amino acids. After removal of 1 base from V and 6 bases from J, the junction contained 8 bases not matched to a gene. PCR involved 60 Vbeta and 13 Jbeta primers. Repertoires were generated with immunoSEQ multiplex PCR, while TCRdb's copy carries only in-frame clones and drops some. In the table there are 100,000 to 120,000 clones, 79% of which are singletons. The source material was PBMCs. The receptor was derived from a young man in good health and CMV-seropositive. The rearrangement joins TRBV18 to TRBJ2-3; 9 nucleotides agree with TRBD2. In nucleotides, the CDR3 is TGTGCCAGCTCACCACGTATGCGGGGGGGCTCGGATACGCAGTATTTT. Residues: CASSPRMRGGSDTQYF. Filled out from reference TRBV18 and TRBJ2-3, the complete variable domain reads NAGVMQNPRHLVRRRGQEARLRCSPMKGHSHVYWYRQLPEEGLKFMVYLQKENIIDESGMPKERFSAEFPKEGPSILRIQQVVRGDSAAYFCASSPRMRGGSDTQYFGPGTRLTVL.